Listed here are 21 T cell receptor beta chains from one sample, sequenced in a study of PD-1 blockade in classical Hodgkin lymphoma. Relapse was seen in all patients after autologous stem cell transplantation, and brentuximab vedotin exposure was variable. Clones were sequenced by immunoSEQ multiplex PCR, and TCRdb holds only the in-frame ones, with some missing. The top ten hold almost 35% of the sample, which has some 10,000 clones, over 70% seen once. The specimen comprised peripheral blood mononuclear cells (PBMCs), sampled before the second cycle of nivolumab. The origin of the receptors is a human donor with classical Hodgkin lymphoma.

The V and J genes are TRBV14 and TRBJ1-3; D remains ambiguous. In germline, CDR1 is SGHDN, CDR2 FVKESK. CDR3 length: 16 amino acids. Trimming took 1 base from V and 0 from J, leaving 10 bases between them. For the CDR3, the DNA is TGTGCCAGCAGCCAAGTAACAACTCACTCTGGAAACACCATATATTTT. It yields the protein CASSQVTTHSGNTIYF.

The rearrangement uses TRBV2 and TRBJ2-7; 7 nucleotides line up with TRBD1. Germline trimming cut 5 bases from V and 4 bases from J; bases unmatched to any gene: 8. Germline V gene sequence: CDR1 SNHLY, CDR2 FYNNEI. CDR3 length: 14 amino acids. In DNA form, the CDR3 reads TGTGCCAGCAGTAACTCAGGGGGTACATACGAGCAGTACTTC. Protein sequence: CASSNSGGTYEQYF.

The gene calls are TRBV9 and TRBJ2-1; D may be TRBD1 (5 bases). V lost 1 base, J lost 5 bases, and 16 bases lay in between. Germline V gives CDR1 SGDLS, CDR2 YYNGEE. The CDR3 extends over 16 amino acids. The CDR3 DNA is TGTGCCAGCAGCGTATGGGGCGGAAAGGGGAACAATGAGCAGTTCTTC. This gives the protein CASSVWGGKGNNEQFF.

The rearrangement links TRBV10-1 to TRBJ2-7, with a tentative D call TRBD1 (7 bases). V dropped 5 bases and J dropped 5 bases, with 16 bases sitting between them. The CDR3 covers 14 residues. Germline values: CDR1 WNHNN, CDR2 SYGVQD (reference sequence). CDR3: CASSRDSGTHEQYF. The CDR3 DNA reads TGCGCCAGCAGTCGGGACAGTGGGACTCACGAGCAGTACTTC.

This clone was seen only a few times. The V gene is TRBV7-9, the J gene TRBJ1-3; TRBD1 might be the D (5 bases). Germline V gene lookup returns CDR1 SEHNR and CDR2 FQNEAQ (reference sequence). The CDR3 sequence is 15 residues long. V lost 4 bases and J lost 0, with 10 bases in between. CDR3 region: CASSWGTHSGNTIYF. The CDR3 DNA sequence: TGTGCCAGCAGCTGGGGGACTCACTCTGGAAACACCATATATTTT.

The chain has TRBV6-5 and TRBJ1-1; 7 bases are shared with TRBD1. From germline, CDR1 is MNHEY and CDR2 SVGAGI. The CDR3 sequence is 14 residues long. V lost 5 bases, J lost 4 bases, and 7 bases stayed unmatched. The CDR3 nucleotides are TGTGCCAGCAGTGAACGGAGGGGGCTCACTGAAGCTTTCTTT. It yields the protein CASSERRGLTEAFF.

This rearrangement joins TRBV28 to TRBJ2-7, with TRBD1 matching 12 bases. V lost 8 bases to trimming and J lost 4 bases; unmatched junction nucleotides: 12. The CDR3 length is 16 residues. Germline V gene sequence: CDR1 MDHEN, CDR2 SYDVKM. CDR3 bases: TGTGCCAGCTGCCCTCCTCCGGGACAGGGGGCGTACGAGCAGTACTTC. Its protein product is CASCPPPGQGAYEQYF. Full variable domain (missing parts from reference TRBV28 and TRBJ2-7): DVKVTQSSRYLVKRTGEKVFLECVQDMDHENMFWYRQDPGLGLRLIYFSYDVKMKEKGDIPEGYSVSREKKERFSLILESASTNQTSMYLCASCPPPGQGAYEQYFGPGTRLTVT.

The gene calls are TRBV4-1 and TRBJ2-1; 12 bases are shared with TRBD2. The germline CDR1 and CDR2 sequences are MGHRA and YSYEKL. The V gene end was trimmed by 6 bases and the J gene end by 7 bases; junction bases not matched to a gene: 10. The CDR3 runs 16 residues. As DNA, the CDR3 is TGCGCCAGCAGGCGATCGACTAGCGGGGGACCTAATGAGCAGTTCTTC. Its translation is CASRRSTSGGPNEQFF.

By its share, this clone is large. The chain is built from TRBV11-2 and TRBJ2-1; unclear D gene. The germline V and J ends were trimmed by 0 bases and 10 bases, with 10 bases remaining between them. The CDR3 has 13 amino acids. Germline values: CDR1 SGHAT, CDR2 FQNNGV. The CDR3 region has the DNA TGTGCCAGCAGCTTAGATATTGGGTGGGAGCAGTTCTTC. It codes for CASSLDIGWEQFF.

The chain joins TRBV7-3 to TRBJ1-1; the D is unclear. This CDR3 is built from 16 residues. Germline-derived CDR1 and CDR2 are SGHTA and FQGTGA. V was trimmed by 2 bases and J by 3 bases, leaving 16 bases between them. The CDR3: CASSLLPPGLDTEAFF. The CDR3 bases are TGTGCCAGCAGCTTACTTCCTCCCGGGTTGGACACTGAAGCTTTCTTT.

This clone was counted a few times. The chain joins TRBV4-1 to TRBJ2-7; 8 bases are a match to TRBD1. With 1 base clipped from V and 3 bases from J, the junction kept 20 bases outside the gene matches. The CDR3 extends over 20 amino acids. Germline V lookup: CDR1 MGHRA, CDR2 YSYEKL. The CDR3 bases are TGCGCCAGCAGCCAAGTCTTGGGGGGCAGGGGGCCGTCATTGAGCTACGAGCAGTACTTC. Translation gives CASSQVLGGRGPSLSYEQYF.

J is TRBJ2-1 and V is TRBV21-1; the D segment call TRBD1 is taken from the table without a DNA check. TRBV21-1 is deemed a pseudogene. The CDR3 consists of 17 residues. The CDR3: CASSNQTKVSSYNEQFF. In DNA form, the CDR3 reads TGTGCCAGCAGCAACCAGACAAAGGTGAGCTCCTACAATGAGCAGTTCTTC.

This clone has only a few counts. The chain is built from TRBV30 and TRBJ2-5, with TRBD2 identical over 12 bases. J was trimmed by 7 bases and V by 2 bases; bases with no gene match: 11. CDR3 length equals 16 residues. Germline CDR1 GTSNPN, CDR2 SVGIG (reference sequence). CDR3: CAWSRPTSLAGGTQYF. The CDR3 DNA reads as TGTGCCTGGAGTCGACCAACTTCACTAGCGGGGGGGACCCAGTACTTC. The full variable domain, in which reference TRBV30 and TRBJ2-5 provide the parts outside the CDR3, is SQTIHQWPATLVQPVGSPLSLECTVEGTSNPNLYWYRQAAGRGLQLLFYSVGIGQISSEVPQNLSASRPQDRQFILSSKKLLLSDSGFYLCAWSRPTSLAGGTQYFGPGTRLLVL.

In this sample, this clone turned up a few times. The chain employs TRBV6-4 and TRBJ2-3, with D hard to call. Looked up from germline, CDR1 is MRHNA and CDR2 is SNTAGT. The ends were cut back, 0 bases at V and 0 bases at J, with 7 bases in the middle. The CDR3 spans 15 residues. CDR3 DNA: TGTGCCAGCAGTGACTCGATAGGGAGCACAGATACGCAGTATTTT. Its translation is CASSDSIGSTDTQYF.

The chain carries TRBV5-4 and TRBJ2-3; D gene uncertain. Trimming removed 4 bases at V and 1 base at J, with 10 bases between. This CDR3 spans 14 amino acids. Germline loops: CDR1 SGHNT, CDR2 YYREEE (reference sequence). The CDR3 DNA sequence: TGTGCCAGCAGCCCCGCCAGACGCACAGATACGCAGTATTTT. This sequence encodes CASSPARRTDTQYF. Together with reference TRBV5-4 and TRBJ2-3, the CDR3 gives the full variable domain: ETGVTQSPTHLIKTRGQQVTLRCSSQSGHNTVSWYQQALGQGPQFIFQYYREEENGRGNFPPRFSGLQFPNYSSELNVNALELDDSALYLCASSPARRTDTQYFGPGTRLTVL.

The chain uses TRBV2 and TRBJ1-1, with no clear D. Trimming removed 4 bases from V and 0 bases from J, with 18 bases in between. The CDR3 contains 17 residues. Germline V gene sequence: CDR1 SNHLY, CDR2 FYNNEI. CDR3 amino acids: CASSVTPGITLNTEAFF. The CDR3 region has the DNA TGTGCCAGCAGTGTGACCCCCGGGATAACCCTGAACACTGAAGCTTTCTTT.

The chain links TRBV6-6 to TRBJ1-5; TRBD1 is a possible D gene (5 bases). The CDR3 runs 15 residues. V shed 7 bases and J shed 2 bases, with 15 bases lying between them. CDR1 MNHNY and CDR2 SVGAGI come from the germline V gene (reference sequence). The CDR3 is CASTEKGSRNQPQHF. The CDR3 nucleotides are TGTGCCAGCACCGAAAAGGGGTCGCGCAATCAGCCCCAGCATTTT.

The genes are TRBV30 and TRBJ2-7; TRBD2 agrees at 7 bases. V was pared by 2 bases and J by 3 bases, with 13 bases of the junction left unmatched. Germline CDR1 and CDR2: GTSNPN and SVGIG (reference sequence). The CDR3 sequence is 16 residues long. In nucleotides, the CDR3 is TGTGCCTGGAGTCTAAACACCGGGACTAATCTCTACGAGCAGTACTTC. It codes for CAWSLNTGTNLYEQYF.

The table lists this clone with a few counts. The gene calls are TRBV5-4 and TRBJ2-5; 7 bases are shared with TRBD2. Germline CDR1 and CDR2: SGHNT and YYREEE (reference sequence). The CDR3 runs 12 residues. V dropped 0 bases and J dropped 12; count of bases not matched to a gene: 5. The CDR3 DNA is TGTGCCAGCAGCTTGGCCCTAGCGGAAAAGTACTTC. Amino acids: CASSLALAEKYF. Full variable domain (missing parts from reference TRBV5-4 and TRBJ2-5): ETGVTQSPTHLIKTRGQQVTLRCSSQSGHNTVSWYQQALGQGPQFIFQYYREEENGRGNFPPRFSGLQFPNYSSELNVNALELDDSALYLCASSLALAEKYFGPGTRLLVL.

V gene TRBV6-4 combines with J gene TRBJ2-3, with TRBD1 matching over 9 bases. The CDR3 covers 14 residues. The germline gives CDR1 MRHNA, CDR2 SNTAGT. Trimming at V came to 4 bases and at J to 1 base, leaving 0 bases not matched to a gene. Written as DNA, the CDR3 is TGTGCCAGCAGTGGGACAGGGGGCACAGATACGCAGTATTTT. It is translated as CASSGTGGTDTQYF.

In DNA form, the CDR3 reads TGTGCCAGCAGCTTAGCTTGGGGGCAGCGGAACACCGGGGAGCTGTTTTTT. It codes for CASSLAWGQRNTGELFF. This chain links TRBV11-3 with TRBJ2-2; D possibly corresponds to TRBD1 (6 bases). Trimming removed 1 base at V and 1 base at J, with 13 bases between. Germline assignment: CDR1 SGHNT and CDR2 YENEEA. The CDR3 runs 17 residues.